This TCR beta chain was profiled in a study of T cells in localized non-small cell lung cancer. Study observations and caveats: Multi-region tumor sequencing was not done, so intratumor heterogeneity could not be excluded. Uninvolved adjacent lung showed peak T cell clonality, exceeding tumor.

Clones were read by immunoSEQ multiplex PCR, and TCRdb kept only the in-frame ones, dropping some. This table has around 70,000 clones, roughly 84% appearing once. There are 15 residues in the CDR3. The germline V gene encodes CDR1 MNHEY and CDR2 SMNVEV (reference sequence). J lost 2 bases, V lost 6 bases, and 8 bases had no gene match. This clone was counted only a few times. Its antigen is undetermined. V usage is TRBV27 and J usage is TRBJ2-7; 9 bases line up with TRBD1. The source was peripheral blood, collected before any cancer treatment. The clonotype comes from a female donor of 60 years or more with stage I lung adenocarcinoma. In DNA, the CDR3 is TGTGCCAGCAGGCCCCGTGGGACAGGGACCTACGAGCAGTACTTC. It translates to CASRPRGTGTYEQYF.